The source of this TCR beta chain is a study of CD8 T cells in Susac syndrome. Random hexamers were used to reverse transcribe an amount of roughly 0.45 to 1 ug RNA. Using its own MiXCR run on the immunoSEQ multiplex PCR reads, TCRdb lists one record per CDR3 protein. The table has about 140,000 distinct CDR3 sequences, 95% seen once. The germline V and J ends were trimmed by 2 bases and 7 bases, with 9 bases remaining between them. The CDR3 spans 12 residues. The germline CDR1 and CDR2 sequences are GTSNPN and SVGIG (reference sequence). This chain connects TRBV30 to TRBJ2-1; unclear D gene. The clonotype was recovered from a human donor with Susac syndrome. The specimen was CD4+ T cells from PBMCs. As DNA, the CDR3 is TGTGCCTGGAGTACGACCCTTAATGAGCAGTTCTTC. This sequence encodes CAWSTTLNEQFF.